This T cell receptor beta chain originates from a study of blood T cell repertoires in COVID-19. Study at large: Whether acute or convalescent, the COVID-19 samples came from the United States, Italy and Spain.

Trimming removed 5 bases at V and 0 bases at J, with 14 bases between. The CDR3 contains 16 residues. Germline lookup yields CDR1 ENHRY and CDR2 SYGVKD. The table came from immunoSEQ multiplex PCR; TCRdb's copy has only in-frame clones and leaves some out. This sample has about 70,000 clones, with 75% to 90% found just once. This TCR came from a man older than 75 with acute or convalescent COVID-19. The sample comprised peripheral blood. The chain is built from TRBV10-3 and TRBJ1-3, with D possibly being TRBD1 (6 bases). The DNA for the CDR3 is TGTGCCATCAGTACTGGACAGCAAGTCTCTGGAAACACCATATATTTT. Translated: CAISTGQQVSGNTIYF.